These 25 T cell receptor beta chains share one sample of origin, sequenced in a study of PD-1 blockade in classical Hodgkin lymphoma. Relapses following autologous stem cell transplantation were seen in all patients, with brentuximab vedotin exposure varying. Generated by immunoSEQ multiplex PCR, the TCRdb table keeps only in-frame clones and is missing some. Of around 99,000 clones in the sample, 80% to 90% were seen once. The material was peripheral blood mononuclear cells (PBMCs), obtained before the second cycle of nivolumab. Every receptor here comes from a human donor with classical Hodgkin lymphoma.

The chain links TRBV18 to TRBJ2-2, with D maybe TRBD1 (5 bases). Trimming removed 3 bases at V and 4 bases at J, with 12 bases between. The CDR3 contains 15 residues. The germline gives CDR1 KGHSH, CDR2 LQKENI. The CDR3 protein is CASSPGPGRTGELFF. The CDR3 DNA follows: TGTGCCAGCTCACCGGGCCCAGGGCGCACCGGGGAGCTGTTTTTT.

This clone was recorded only once. The chain couples TRBV6-5 to TRBJ1-1; D remains unclear. There are 13 residues in the CDR3. Trimming removed 0 bases from V and 2 bases from J, with 4 bases in between. Germline CDR1 reads MNHEY; CDR2 reads SVGAGI. The CDR3 DNA sequence: TGTGCCAGCAGTTACTCGACCAACACTGAAGCTTTCTTT. Encoded protein: CASSYSTNTEAFF.

The gene calls are TRBV30 and TRBJ1-5, with D unresolved. Germline values: CDR1 GTSNPN, CDR2 SVGIG (reference sequence). V lost 0 bases and J 4 bases, leaving 10 bases between the germline ends. This CDR3 is built from 14 residues. The CDR3, as DNA: TGTGCCTGGAGTGTATCGGTCATGAATCAGCCCCAGCATTTT. Amino acid sequence: CAWSVSVMNQPQHF.

About this clone: Other nucleotide sequences from this sample produce the same CDR3. The J gene is TRBJ1-1, the V gene TRBV30; the match to TRBD1 covers 7 bases. CDR1 and CDR2 (germline): GTSNPN, SVGIG (reference sequence). The CDR3 totals 13 residues. The junction had 1 base not matched to a gene; V was cut back by 3 bases and J by 0 bases. The CDR3: CAWSGQVNTEAFF. The DNA of the CDR3 is TGTGCCTGGAGCGGACAGGTGAACACTGAAGCTTTCTTT.

This sequence joins TRBV10-3 and TRBJ2-1; perhaps TRBD1 as D (5 bases). The CDR3 totals 12 residues. Trimming left V 3 bases short and J 5 bases short, with 5 bases between. From germline, CDR1 is ENHRY and CDR2 SYGVKD. DNA of the CDR3: TGTGCCATCAGTGACAGGGACAATGAGCAGTTCTTC. Translated: CAISDRDNEQFF.

V gene TRBV7-2 combines with J gene TRBJ2-3; D unresolved. V was trimmed by 1 base and J by 6 bases, leaving 14 bases between them. Germline V gene data show CDR1 as SGHTA and CDR2 as FQGNSA. The CDR3 loop spans 15 amino acids. In nucleotides, the CDR3 is TGTGCCAGCAGCTTAGGTCCGGGTGGGCCGGATACGCAGTATTTT. Translating gives CASSLGPGGPDTQYF.

This rearrangement joins TRBV6-5 to TRBJ1-6; D is unresolved. V shed 7 bases and J shed 9 bases, with 10 bases lying between them. The germline V gene has CDR1 MNHEY and CDR2 SVGAGI. This CDR3 spans 12 amino acids. The CDR3 sequence is CASTSGSSPLHF. CDR3 sequence (DNA): TGTGCCAGCACCAGCGGGTCTTCACCCCTCCACTTT.

V and J are TRBV4-2 and TRBJ1-2; D remains unclear. Trimming stripped 5 bases from V and 5 bases from J, with 6 bases between. The germline gives CDR1 LGHNA, CDR2 YNFKEQ. The CDR3 runs 11 residues. As DNA, the CDR3 is TGTGCCAGCAGCGCGTGGTATGGCTACACCTTC. Residues: CASSAWYGYTF.

The chain recombines TRBV6-1 with TRBJ2-3; possibly TRBD1 for D (6 bases). The germline V gene encodes CDR1 MNHNS and CDR2 SASEGT. The germline V and J ends were trimmed by 1 base and 3 bases, with 11 bases remaining between them. The CDR3 has 15 amino acids. The DNA for the CDR3 is TGTGCCAGCAGTGAAGACAGGGTTATTACAGATACGCAGTATTTT. The encoded protein is CASSEDRVITDTQYF.

The rearrangement joins TRBV6-1 to TRBJ2-1; 7 nucleotides agree with TRBD2. CDR1 is MNHNS, CDR2 SASEGT, per germline. With 6 bases clipped from V and 4 bases from J, the junction kept 9 bases outside the gene matches. The CDR3 extends over 15 amino acids. The CDR3 reads CASREDGGTYNEQFF. The CDR3 DNA reads TGTGCCAGCAGGGAGGACGGGGGGACGTACAATGAGCAGTTCTTC.

The chain joins TRBV9 to TRBJ2-2; the D is unclear. Germline lookup yields CDR1 SGDLS and CDR2 YYNGEE. This CDR3 comprises 13 residues. V was trimmed by 7 bases and J by 2 bases, leaving 9 bases between them. The CDR3 protein is CASGNLNTGELFF. DNA for the CDR3: TGTGCCAGCGGCAACCTCAACACCGGGGAGCTGTTTTTT.

The rearrangement uses TRBV5-1 and TRBJ2-7; D is perhaps TRBD1 or TRBD2 (5 bases each). V lost 7 bases, J lost 0 bases, and 11 bases lay in between. The V gene's germline CDR1 is SGHRS and CDR2 YFSETQ. This CDR3 has 13 residues. The CDR3 DNA is TGCGCCAGCCGGGACGGCAGCTCCTACGAGCAGTACTTC. Translation gives CASRDGSSYEQYF.

The chain joins TRBV27 to TRBJ2-3; the D is unclear. Germline lookup yields CDR1 MNHEY and CDR2 SMNVEV (reference sequence). This CDR3 comprises 14 residues. Trimming pared 2 bases from V and 2 bases from J, leaving 8 bases between. The CDR3 sequence: CASSLSRHTDTQYF. In nucleotides, the CDR3 is TGTGCCAGCAGTTTAAGCAGACACACAGATACGCAGTATTTT.

This chain connects TRBV27 to TRBJ1-1; 7 nucleotides align to TRBD1. The V gene end was trimmed by 6 bases and the J gene end by 5 bases; junction bases not matched to a gene: 6. The CDR3 is 13 amino acids. Germline V CDR1 and CDR2: MNHEY, SMNVEV (reference sequence). CDR3 in DNA: TGTGCCAGCAGAAGGGGGCCAGGGACTGAAGCTTTCTTT. Protein sequence: CASRRGPGTEAFF.

This clone was counted once. V is TRBV6-1 and J is TRBJ2-7; a possible D gene is TRBD2 (6 bases). The CDR3 consists of 13 residues. Germline V gene lookup returns CDR1 MNHNS and CDR2 SASEGT. V was pared by 7 bases and J by 1 base, with 11 bases between. The CDR3 DNA reads as TGTGCCAGCATTAGCGGTTGGTCCTACGAGCAGTACTTC. Its protein is CASISGWSYEQYF.

The chain carries TRBV10-3 and TRBJ2-1; 9 bases fit TRBD2. Germline values: CDR1 ENHRY, CDR2 SYGVKD. The CDR3 is 13 amino acids. The ends lost 4 bases at V and 7 bases at J; junction bases unmatched: 2. The DNA of the CDR3 is TGTGCCATCAGTGGGGGACTAGCAAATGAGCAGTTCTTC. This sequence encodes CAISGGLANEQFF.

This clone appeared once. CDR3 region: CASSLGQGYQPQHF. Here the CDR3 DNA reads TGTGCCAGCAGTCTCGGACAGGGATATCAGCCCCAGCATTTT. The J gene is TRBJ1-5, the V gene TRBV27; 8 bases map to TRBD1. This CDR3 contains 14 residues. With V trimmed by 5 bases and J by 5 bases, 5 bases remained unmatched. CDR1 and CDR2 from the germline V gene are MNHEY and SMNVEV (reference sequence).

This chain links TRBV9 with TRBJ2-4; D is unclear. Trimming stripped 3 bases from V and 1 base from J, with 8 bases between. The CDR3 consists of 14 residues. CDR1 is SGDLS, CDR2 YYNGEE, per germline. As DNA, the CDR3 is TGTGCCAGCAGCGCATCGGTGGCCAAAAACATTCAGTACTTC. Protein sequence: CASSASVAKNIQYF.

This chain connects TRBV18 to TRBJ2-1; possibly TRBD1 or TRBD2 for D (5 bases each). Between the trimmed V and J ends, which lost 0 bases and 9 bases, there was a span of 12 bases. CDR1 is KGHSH, CDR2 LQKENI, per germline. This CDR3 has 14 amino acids. The CDR3 nucleotides read TGTGCCAGCTCACCACCGACAGCGAGGGGTGAGCAGTTCTTC. It yields the protein CASSPPTARGEQFF.

The chain joins TRBV29-1 to TRBJ2-1; D remains unclear. Trimming took 6 bases from V and 4 from J, leaving 13 bases between them. The CDR3 has 13 amino acids. Germline lookup yields CDR1 SQVTM and CDR2 ANQGSEA. The CDR3 loop reads CSVDTASYNEQFF. The DNA of the CDR3 is TGCAGCGTCGACACCGCCTCGTACAATGAGCAGTTCTTC.

The chain employs TRBV6-5 and TRBJ2-1; D remains ambiguous. Germline assignment: CDR1 MNHEY and CDR2 SVGAGI. V was trimmed by 6 bases and J by 8 bases, leaving 20 bases between them. This CDR3 has 15 residues. The CDR3 sequence is CASSKRLLLNDEQFF. CDR3 nucleotide sequence: TGTGCCAGCAGCAAACGGCTGTTGCTTAACGATGAGCAGTTCTTC.

The V call is TRBV6-1, the J call TRBJ2-7, with 12 bases aligning to TRBD2. CDR1 is MNHNS, CDR2 SASEGT, per germline. The CDR3 sequence is 15 residues long. V lost 5 bases to trimming and J lost 2 bases; unmatched junction nucleotides: 4. CDR3 DNA sequence: TGTGCCAGCAGTTCCCTAGCGGGAGGGGCCTACGAGCAGTACTTC. This translates into CASSSLAGGAYEQYF.

The V gene is TRBV7-2, the J gene TRBJ2-1; D is possibly TRBD2 (6 bases). Trimming removed 4 bases from V and 7 bases from J, with 14 bases in between. CDR3 length: 14 residues. Germline assignment: CDR1 SGHTA and CDR2 FQGNSA. The DNA for the CDR3 is TGTGCCAGCAGCTCCGGGAGTAATAGGAATGAGCAGTTCTTC. Translated: CASSSGSNRNEQFF.

The rearrangement joins TRBV19 to TRBJ2-7; no clear D. CDR3 length: 13 residues. From germline, CDR1 is LNHDA and CDR2 SQIVND (reference sequence). Trimming cost V 3 bases and J 8 bases, with 14 bases left between them. The CDR3 nucleotides are TGTGCCAGTAGTATTTTGGGATCGGGTCAGCAGTACTTC. This gives the protein CASSILGSGQQYF.

The chain has TRBV2 and TRBJ2-7; D call uncertain. Trimming took 3 bases from V and 3 from J, leaving 0 bases between them. Germline CDR1 reads SNHLY; CDR2 reads FYNNEI. The length of the CDR3 is 10 residues. The CDR3 spells CASSDYEQYF. DNA for the CDR3: TGTGCCAGCAGTGACTACGAGCAGTACTTC.